This T cell receptor beta chain was recorded in a study of radiotherapy plus CTLA-4 blockade in lung cancer. TCRdb keeps only in-frame clones here, not all; method: immunoSEQ multiplex PCR. The sample records approximately 80,000 clones, 78% being singletons. Lung cancer patients with chemo-refractory metastatic non-small-cell disease were given focal radiation plus CTLA-4 blockade with ipilimumab. This clonotype was obtained from a human donor with non-small cell lung cancer whose response to radiotherapy plus ipilimumab could not be evaluated. Some clones in this sample may be carry-over from other donors' samples. This sample comprised peripheral blood, obtained from a patient treated with radiotherapy plus ipilimumab.

This chain's CDR3 is CASSLGQGRRQPQHF. The CDR3 DNA reads TGTGCCAGCAGCCTCGGACAGGGTAGAAGACAGCCCCAGCATTTT. V is TRBV6-5 and J is TRBJ1-5; 8 nucleotides line up with TRBD1. V shed 6 bases, J shed 7 bases, and the junction held 11 bases outside the gene matches. The germline V gene has CDR1 MNHEY and CDR2 SVGAGI. The CDR3 has 15 residues.